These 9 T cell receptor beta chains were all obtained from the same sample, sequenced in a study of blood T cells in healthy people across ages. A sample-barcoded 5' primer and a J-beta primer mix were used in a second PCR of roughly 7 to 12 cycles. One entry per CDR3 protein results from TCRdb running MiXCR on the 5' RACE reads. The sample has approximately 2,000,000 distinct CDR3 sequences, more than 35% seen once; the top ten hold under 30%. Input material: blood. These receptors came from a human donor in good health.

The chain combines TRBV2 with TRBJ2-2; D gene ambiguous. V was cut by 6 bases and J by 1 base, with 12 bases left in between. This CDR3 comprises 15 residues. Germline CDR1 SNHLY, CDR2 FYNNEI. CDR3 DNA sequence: TGTGCCAGCAGCCCTCGCTGGCTGAACACCGGGGAGCTGTTTTTT. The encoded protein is CASSPRWLNTGELFF.

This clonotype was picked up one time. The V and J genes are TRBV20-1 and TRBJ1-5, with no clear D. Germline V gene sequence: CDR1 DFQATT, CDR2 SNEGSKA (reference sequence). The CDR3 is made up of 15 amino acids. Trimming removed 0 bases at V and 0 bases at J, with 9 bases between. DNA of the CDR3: TGCAGTGCTAGAGAGGAAGAACATAGCAATCAGCCCCAGCATTTT. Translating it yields CSAREEEHSNQPQHF.

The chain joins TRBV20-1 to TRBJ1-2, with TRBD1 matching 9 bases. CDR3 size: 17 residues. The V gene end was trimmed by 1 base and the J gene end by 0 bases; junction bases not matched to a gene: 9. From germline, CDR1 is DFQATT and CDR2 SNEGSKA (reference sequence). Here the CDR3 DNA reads TGCAGTGCTAGAGGGGGGACAGGGCAAATCACTAACTATGGCTACACCTTC. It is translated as CSARGGTGQITNYGYTF.

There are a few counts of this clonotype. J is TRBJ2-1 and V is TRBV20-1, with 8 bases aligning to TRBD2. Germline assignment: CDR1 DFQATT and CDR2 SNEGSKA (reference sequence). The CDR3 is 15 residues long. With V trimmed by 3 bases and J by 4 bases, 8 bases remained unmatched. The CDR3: CSASLAGKPYNEQFF. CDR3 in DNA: TGCAGTGCTAGTCTAGCGGGCAAACCTTACAATGAGCAGTTCTTC.

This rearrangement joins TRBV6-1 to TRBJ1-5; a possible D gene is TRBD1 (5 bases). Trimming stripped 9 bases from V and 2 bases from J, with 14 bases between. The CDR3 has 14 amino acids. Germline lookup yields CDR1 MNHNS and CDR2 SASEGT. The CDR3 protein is CASLQGPGNQPQHF. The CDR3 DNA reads TGTGCCAGTCTCCAGGGTCCCGGCAATCAGCCCCAGCATTTT.

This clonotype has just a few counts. The chain's CDR3 is CASSVAVSYEQYF. For the CDR3, the DNA is TGTGCCAGCAGCGTAGCAGTTTCCTACGAGCAGTACTTC. This chain links TRBV9 with TRBJ2-7; D is unclear. The CDR3 loop spans 13 amino acids. V lost 0 bases and J lost 1, with 5 bases in between. CDR1 and CDR2 (germline): SGDLS, YYNGEE. Variable domain in full (rest from reference TRBV9 and TRBJ2-7): DSGVTQTPKHLITATGQRVTLRCSPRSGDLSVYWYQQSLDQGLQFLIQYYNGEERAKGNILERFSAQQFPDLHSELNLSSLELGDSALYFCASSVAVSYEQYFGPGTRLTVT.

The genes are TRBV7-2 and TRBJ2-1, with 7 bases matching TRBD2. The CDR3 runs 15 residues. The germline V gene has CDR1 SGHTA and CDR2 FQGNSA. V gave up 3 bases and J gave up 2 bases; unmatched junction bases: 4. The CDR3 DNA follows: TGTGCCAGCAGCTTCCAAGCGGGAACCTACAATGAGCAGTTCTTC. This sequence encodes CASSFQAGTYNEQFF.

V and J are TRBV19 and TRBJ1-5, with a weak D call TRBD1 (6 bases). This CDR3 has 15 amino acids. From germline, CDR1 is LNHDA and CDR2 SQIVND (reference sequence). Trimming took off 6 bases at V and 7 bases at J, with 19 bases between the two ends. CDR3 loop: CASSLGTLRGQPQHF. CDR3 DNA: TGTGCCAGTAGCCTAGGGACACTTAGGGGCCAGCCCCAGCATTTT.

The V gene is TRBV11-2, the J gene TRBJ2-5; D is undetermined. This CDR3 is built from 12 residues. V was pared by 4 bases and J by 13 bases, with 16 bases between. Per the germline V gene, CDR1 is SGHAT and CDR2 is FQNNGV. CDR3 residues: CASSSPLLAMYF. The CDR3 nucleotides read TGTGCCAGCAGCTCCCCCCTGTTAGCAATGTACTTC.